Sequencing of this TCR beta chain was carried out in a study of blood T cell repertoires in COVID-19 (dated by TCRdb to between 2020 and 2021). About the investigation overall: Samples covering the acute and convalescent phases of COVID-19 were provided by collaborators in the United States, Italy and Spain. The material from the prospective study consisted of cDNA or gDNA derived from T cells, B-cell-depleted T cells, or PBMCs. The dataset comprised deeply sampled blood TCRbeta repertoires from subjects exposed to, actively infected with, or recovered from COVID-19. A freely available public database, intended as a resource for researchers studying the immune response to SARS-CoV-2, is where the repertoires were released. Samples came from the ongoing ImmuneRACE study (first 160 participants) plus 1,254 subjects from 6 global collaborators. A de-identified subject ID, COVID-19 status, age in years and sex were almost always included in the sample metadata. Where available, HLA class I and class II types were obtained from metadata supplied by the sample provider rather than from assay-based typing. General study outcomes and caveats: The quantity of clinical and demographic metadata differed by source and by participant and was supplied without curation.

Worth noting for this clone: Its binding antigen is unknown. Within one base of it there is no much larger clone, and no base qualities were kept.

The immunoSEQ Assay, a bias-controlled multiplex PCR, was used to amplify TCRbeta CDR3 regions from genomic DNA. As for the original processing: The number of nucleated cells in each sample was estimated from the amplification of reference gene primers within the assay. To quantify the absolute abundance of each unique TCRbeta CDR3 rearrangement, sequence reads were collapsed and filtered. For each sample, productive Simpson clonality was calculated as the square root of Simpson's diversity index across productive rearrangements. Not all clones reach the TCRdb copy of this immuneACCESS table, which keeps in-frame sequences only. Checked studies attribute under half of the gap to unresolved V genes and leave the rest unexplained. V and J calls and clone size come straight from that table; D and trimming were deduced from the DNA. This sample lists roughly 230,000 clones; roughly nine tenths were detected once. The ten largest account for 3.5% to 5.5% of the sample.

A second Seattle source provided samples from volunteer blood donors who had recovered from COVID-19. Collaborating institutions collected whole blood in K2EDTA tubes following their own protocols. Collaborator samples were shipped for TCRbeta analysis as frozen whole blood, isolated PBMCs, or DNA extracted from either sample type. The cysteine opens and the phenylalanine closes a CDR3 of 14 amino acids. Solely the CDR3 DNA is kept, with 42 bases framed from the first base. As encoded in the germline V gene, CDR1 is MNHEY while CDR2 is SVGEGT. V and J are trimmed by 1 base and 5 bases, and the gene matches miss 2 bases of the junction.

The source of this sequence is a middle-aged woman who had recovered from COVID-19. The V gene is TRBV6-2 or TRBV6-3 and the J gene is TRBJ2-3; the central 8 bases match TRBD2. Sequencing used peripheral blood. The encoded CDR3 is CASSYYLAGDTQYF. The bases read TGTGCCAGCAGTTACTACCTAGCGGGAGATACGCAGTATTTT.